This entry is about one T cell receptor beta chain. This clonotype appeared many times. Its recognized antigen is unknown. No base qualities exist here, and no much larger clone lies one base off it. This specimen belongs to a study of T-cell reconstitution after alpha-beta-depleted transplantation in children (dated by TCRdb to the mid-2010s). Context from the whole study: Using TCR repertoire profiling, the study quantitatively followed how T-cell immune reconstitution unfolded in children after TCRalphabeta/CD19-depleted allogeneic hematopoietic cell transplantation.

The CDR1 and CDR2 encoded by the germline V gene (reference sequence) are MNHEY and SMNVEV. The CDR3 measures 13 amino acids from cysteine to phenylalanine. Only the CDR3 DNA is retained, 39 bases long and in frame from the first base. The germline ends are 4 bases apart after V is trimmed by 1 base and J by 4 bases. Receptor amplification or capture employed PCR. Sequencing was carried out with an Illumina HiSeq 2500. Molecular barcoding was employed in the preparation of TCR libraries, with unique molecular identifiers being used to normalize TCRbeta repertoire quantification. TCRdb reran the public reads through fastp at Q25 and MiXCR, keeping productive beta chains. Rows are combined by CDR3 protein, so each entry shows the most common genes and DNA. The sample table holds some 70,000 distinct CDR3 sequences, of which about 6.7% were seen once. More than 2.5% of the sample rests with the top ten.

Sequencing was performed on PBMCs from the stem cell graft donor, taken from the stem cell graft. The receptor's source is a human donor who donated a stem cell graft to a child with acute lymphoblastic leukemia. The V and J segments used are TRBV27 and TRBJ1-4, with no D gene named confidently. For the CDR3, the sequence is CASSLWGNEKLFF. The DNA sequence is TGTGCCAGCAGTTTATGGGGTAATGAAAAACTGTTTTTT.